What follows is one TCR beta chain and its context. Its specificity is not known. These data are taken from a study of monozygotic twins with cystic fibrosis. Whole-study context: Approximately 2.8 micrograms of fragmented DNA underwent roughly 15 PCR cycles for library preparation.

Whole-study findings and limits: Low clonality (median roughly 0.0099) suggested a mostly naive repertoire. In 13 of 16 pairs, V gene usage was closest to the co-twin's. No link emerged between shared CDR3 counts and age, concordance or severity.

Using immunoSEQ multiplex PCR, the repertoire was profiled, and TCRdb retains in-frame clones only, with some absent. The sample yields around 23,000 clones, roughly 90% seen once. Germline CDR1 reads WNHNN; CDR2 reads SYGVQD (reference sequence). V was pared by 7 bases and J by 0 bases, with 12 bases between. CDR3 length: 14 amino acids. The sample consisted of blood. This sequence was found in a girl aged 2-10 years with cystic fibrosis. This sequence joins TRBV10-1 and TRBJ1-1, with a weak D call TRBD1 (5 bases). CDR3 loop: CASTKGRMNTEAFF. DNA of the CDR3: TGCGCCAGCACCAAGGGACGGATGAACACTGAAGCTTTCTTT.